These 8 T cell receptor beta chains were all obtained from the same sample, sequenced in a study of T-cell memory formation after mild COVID-19. Using its own MiXCR run on the 5' RACE reads, TCRdb lists one record per CDR3 protein. The data contain roughly 610,000 distinct CDR3 sequences, roughly 17% of them singletons. The sample taken for sequencing was PBMCs or a T cell subset sorted from them (not recorded which). The receptor source for this set is an adult woman who had mild COVID-19 (a few samples of this study predate the infection). Cell type and time point are not known.

The rearrangement joins TRBV5-5 to TRBJ1-2, with D perhaps matching TRBD1 (5 bases). Germline V gene lookup returns CDR1 SGHKS and CDR2 YYEKEE (reference sequence). Between the trimmed V and J ends, which lost 0 bases and 2 bases, there was a span of 14 bases. CDR3 length: 16 amino acids. CDR3 in DNA: TGTGCCAGCAGCTTGGTGGCCAGGGCCCCCAACTATGGCTACACCTTC. Translated: CASSLVARAPNYGYTF.

The rearrangement joins TRBV20-1 to TRBJ1-1, with D perhaps TRBD1 (5 bases). The CDR3 spans 13 residues. Per the germline V gene, CDR1 is DFQATT and CDR2 is SNEGSKA (reference sequence). Deletions cut 1 base from V and 3 bases from J, with 9 bases between. The CDR3 protein is CSARGPGDTEAFF. DNA of the CDR3: TGCAGTGCTAGAGGCCCGGGGGACACTGAAGCTTTCTTT.

This chain links TRBV5-4 with TRBJ1-6; D is unclear. The CDR3 loop spans 15 amino acids. Germline V gives CDR1 SGHNT, CDR2 YYREEE (reference sequence). V lost 1 base and J lost 7, with 12 bases in between. The CDR3 sequence is CASSLSHLQNSPLHF. The CDR3 DNA sequence: TGTGCCAGCAGCTTGTCACATCTCCAGAATTCACCCCTCCACTTT.

The J gene is TRBJ2-7, the V gene TRBV11-2; D could derive from TRBD1 or TRBD2 (5 bases each). The CDR3 runs 14 residues. Germline lookup yields CDR1 SGHAT and CDR2 FQNNGV. The germline V and J ends were trimmed by 3 bases and 6 bases, with 15 bases remaining between them. In DNA form, the CDR3 reads TGTGCCAGCAGCTTTGGGACGGTGGGGAGCGAGCAGTACTTC. Amino acid sequence: CASSFGTVGSEQYF.

V gene TRBV20-1 combines with J gene TRBJ1-2, with D possibly being TRBD1 (5 bases). Trimming left V 1 base short and J 8 bases short, with 17 bases between. Germline V gives CDR1 DFQATT, CDR2 SNEGSKA (reference sequence). The CDR3 consists of 14 residues. Here the CDR3 DNA reads TGCAGTGCTAGAGCCATACAGGAACGAACGGGCTACACCTTC. It is translated as CSARAIQERTGYTF.

This clonotype has a handful of counts. The chain carries TRBV3-2 and TRBJ1-4; the tabulated D call, TRBD1, remains unverified against the DNA. TRBV3-2 constitutes a pseudogene. This CDR3 comprises 18 residues. CDR3 sequence: CASSQDDFAGATNEKLFF. For the CDR3, the DNA is TGTGCCAGCAGCCAAGATGATTTCGCAGGGGCAACTAATGAAAAACTGTTTTTT.

The chain carries TRBV27 and TRBJ1-5; D ambiguous. V lost 2 bases and J 1 base, leaving 9 bases between the germline ends. The germline CDR1 and CDR2 sequences are MNHEY and SMNVEV (reference sequence). This CDR3 spans 15 amino acids. The CDR3 protein is CASSLIRGSNQPQHF. CDR3 sequence (DNA): TGTGCCAGCAGTTTAATCCGGGGAAGCAATCAGCCCCAGCATTTT.

This clonotype was seen a few times. The chain uses TRBV7-9 and TRBJ2-2; no clear D. The germline CDR1 and CDR2 sequences are SEHNR and FQNEAQ (reference sequence). V was clipped by 2 bases and J by 5 bases, with 12 bases between them. The CDR3 consists of 15 residues. DNA for the CDR3: TGTGCCAGCAGCTTAATGTGGGATGAGACCGGGGAGCTGTTTTTT. Protein sequence: CASSLMWDETGELFF.